This T cell receptor (beta chain) comes out of a study of blood T cell repertoires in COVID-19. Clinical history reported by participants formed the basis on which cohorts were assigned. The assay was immunoSEQ multiplex PCR, and TCRdb's table has in-frame clones only and misses some. Of about 120,000 clones in the sample, 65% to 85% were seen once. Germline trimming cut 4 bases from V and 0 bases from J; bases unmatched to any gene: 15. From germline, CDR1 is LNHDA and CDR2 SQIVND (reference sequence). This CDR3 has 19 amino acids. Material for sequencing was PBMCs or T cells enriched from blood (not recorded which). This chain joins TRBV19 and TRBJ1-5; 7 bases are shared with TRBD1. The TCR originated in a woman between 25 and 40 years old who had recovered from COVID-19. The CDR3 sequence is CASSRDSWRTIYSNQPQHF. For the CDR3, the DNA is TGTGCCAGTAGTAGGGACAGCTGGCGAACGATTTATAGCAATCAGCCCCAGCATTTT.